Sequencing of this TCR beta chain was carried out in a study of graft-versus-host responses after intestinal transplantation. Study-level information: Isolated intestinal, liver-intestinal, or multivisceral transplants were what recipients had. The study gave all recipients anti-thymocyte globulin induction, then tacrolimus and steroids for three to four years. Study-wide points: Some GvH clones appeared in ileal mucosa or blood before recipient bone marrow. Patients who carried graft-donor T cell macrochimerism also had high graft-versus-host to host-versus-graft clonal ratios in their allografts.

Trimming pared 6 bases from V and 9 bases from J, leaving 12 bases between. This CDR3 comprises 12 residues. Germline CDR1 MNHEY, CDR2 SVGAGI. The assay was immunoSEQ multiplex PCR, and TCRdb's table has in-frame clones only and misses some. Of roughly 40,000 clones detected, about 91% appear once; the ten largest clones hold about 4.6%. A note on this clone: Its antigen is unidentified.

The starting material was PBMCs, obtained 524 days after transplant. The chain combines TRBV6-5 with TRBJ2-1; D not certain. The receptor was isolated from a human patient who received an intestinal transplant, so some T cells may come from the graft donor. The CDR3 loop reads CASSPMGVEQFF. The CDR3 coding sequence is TGTGCCAGCAGCCCAATGGGCGTTGAGCAGTTCTTC.